This T cell receptor (beta chain) was identified in a study of T cells in Graves' hyperthyroidism and ophthalmopathy. Overall study: Peripheral blood was obtained at initial diagnosis, preceding any treatment.

This clonotype was picked up many times. From RNA transcripts, TCR beta CDR3 regions were amplified. The HTBI set primed first-round TCR CDR3 RT-PCR. TCRdb redid the calling of the multiplex PCR reads with MiXCR, one entry per CDR3 protein. The sample yields about 500,000 distinct CDR3 sequences, 15% to 20% seen once. V lost 3 bases, J lost 0 bases, and 9 bases lay in between. In germline, CDR1 is DFQATT, CDR2 SNEGSKA (reference sequence). The CDR3 extends over 14 amino acids. The specimen sequenced was blood. This clonotype was sampled from a woman younger than 45 with Graves' ophthalmopathy. The chain is built from TRBV20-1 and TRBJ2-1; a possible D gene is TRBD2 (6 bases). The CDR3 region has the DNA TGCAGTGCTAGGGCGGGACTCTCCTACAATGAGCAGTTCTTC. It encodes CSARAGLSYNEQFF.